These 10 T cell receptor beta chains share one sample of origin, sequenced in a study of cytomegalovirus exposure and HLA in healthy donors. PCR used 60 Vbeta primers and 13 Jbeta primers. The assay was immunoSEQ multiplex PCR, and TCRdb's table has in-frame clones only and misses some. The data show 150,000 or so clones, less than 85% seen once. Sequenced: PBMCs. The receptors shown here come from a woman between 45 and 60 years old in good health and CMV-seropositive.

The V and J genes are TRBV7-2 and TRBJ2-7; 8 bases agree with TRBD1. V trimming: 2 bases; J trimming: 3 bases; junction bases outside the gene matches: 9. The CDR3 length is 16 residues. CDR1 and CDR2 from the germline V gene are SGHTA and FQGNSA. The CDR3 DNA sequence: TGTGCCAGCAGCTTAAGGATTGGGACAGGAGTCTACGAGCAGTACTTC. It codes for CASSLRIGTGVYEQYF.

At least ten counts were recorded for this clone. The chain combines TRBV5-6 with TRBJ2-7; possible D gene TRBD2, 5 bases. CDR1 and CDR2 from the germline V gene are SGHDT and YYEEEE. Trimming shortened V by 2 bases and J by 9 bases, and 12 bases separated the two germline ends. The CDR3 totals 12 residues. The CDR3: CASSFPSSRQYF. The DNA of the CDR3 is TGTGCCAGCAGCTTTCCCTCTAGCAGGCAGTACTTC.

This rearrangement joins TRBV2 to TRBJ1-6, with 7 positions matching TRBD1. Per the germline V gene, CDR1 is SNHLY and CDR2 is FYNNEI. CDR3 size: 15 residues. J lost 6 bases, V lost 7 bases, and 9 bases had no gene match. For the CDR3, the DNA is TGTGCCAGCACCCGACAGGGAACGAGTAATTCACCCCTCCACTTT. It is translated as CASTRQGTSNSPLHF.

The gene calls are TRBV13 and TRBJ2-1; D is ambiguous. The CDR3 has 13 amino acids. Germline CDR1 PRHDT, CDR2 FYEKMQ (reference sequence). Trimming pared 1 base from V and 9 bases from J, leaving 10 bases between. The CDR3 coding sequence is TGTGCCAGCAGCTTAGCGGTGGTGAGTGAGCAGTTCTTC. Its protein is CASSLAVVSEQFF.

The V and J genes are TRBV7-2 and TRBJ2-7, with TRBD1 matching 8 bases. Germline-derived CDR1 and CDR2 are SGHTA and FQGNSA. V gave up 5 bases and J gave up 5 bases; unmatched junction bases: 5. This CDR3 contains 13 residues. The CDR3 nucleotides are TGTGCCAGCAGCGCGACAGGGGACGACGAGCAGTACTTC. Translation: CASSATGDDEQYF.

CDR3 DNA sequence: TGTGCAAGTCGTGGAGAGCGGGTCGAAGAGACCCAGTACTTC. As protein: CASRGERVEETQYF. V is TRBV12-2 and J is TRBJ2-5; the table calls TRBD2, which could not be checked here. TRBV12-2 is noted as a pseudogene. The CDR3 sequence is 14 residues long.

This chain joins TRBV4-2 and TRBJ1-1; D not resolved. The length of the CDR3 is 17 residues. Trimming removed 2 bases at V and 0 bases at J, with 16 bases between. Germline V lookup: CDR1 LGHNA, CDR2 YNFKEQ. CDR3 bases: TGTGCCAGCAGCCAAACTAGACCGCCCGGCTTGAACACTGAAGCTTTCTTT. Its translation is CASSQTRPPGLNTEAFF.

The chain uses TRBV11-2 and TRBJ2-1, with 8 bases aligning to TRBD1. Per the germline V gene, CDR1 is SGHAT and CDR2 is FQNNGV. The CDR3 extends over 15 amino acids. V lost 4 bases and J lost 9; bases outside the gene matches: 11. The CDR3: CASSSHFGQGVEQFF. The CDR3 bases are TGTGCCAGCAGCTCCCACTTCGGACAGGGAGTTGAGCAGTTCTTC.

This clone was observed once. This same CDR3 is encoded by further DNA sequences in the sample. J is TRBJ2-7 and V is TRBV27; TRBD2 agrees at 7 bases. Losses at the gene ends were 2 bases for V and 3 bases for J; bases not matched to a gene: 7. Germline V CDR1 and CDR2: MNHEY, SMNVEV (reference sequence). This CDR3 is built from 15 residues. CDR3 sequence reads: CASSLGSGGYYEQYF. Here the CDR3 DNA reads TGTGCCAGCAGTTTAGGGTCGGGAGGCTACTACGAGCAGTACTTC.

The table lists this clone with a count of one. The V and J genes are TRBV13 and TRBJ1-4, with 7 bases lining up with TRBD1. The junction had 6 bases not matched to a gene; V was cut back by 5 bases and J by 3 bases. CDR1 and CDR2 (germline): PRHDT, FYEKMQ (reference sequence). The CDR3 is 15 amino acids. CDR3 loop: CASSRPGTANEKLFF. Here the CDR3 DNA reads TGTGCCAGCAGCCGTCCCGGGACAGCTAATGAAAAACTGTTTTTT. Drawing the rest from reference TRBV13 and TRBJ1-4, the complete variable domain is AAGVIQSPRHLIKEKRETATLKCYPIPRHDTVYWYQQGPGQDPQFLISFYEKMQSDKGSIPDRFSAQQFSDYHSELNMSSLELGDSALYFCASSRPGTANEKLFFGSGTQLSVL.